This is a list of T cell receptor beta chains from one sample in a study of HIV-infected patients and healthy controls. MiXCR was run by TCRdb on the 5' RACE reads, yielding one entry per CDR3 protein. The repertoire holds thousands of distinct CDR3 sequences, about 9.6% seen once, with 20% in the top ten. This material consisted of blood, taken during antiretroviral therapy. The receptors come from an adult with HIV infection. CDR3s include the opening cysteine and the closing phenylalanine or tryptophan. Each record gives: CDR3 protein, CDR3 DNA, V gene, D gene, clone size, J gene. The D gene is left open where the match is weak. Clone size is shown for a subset of rows, as once, few, many or a class of expanded clone.

CASSVNSEKLFF TGTGCCAGCAGTGTAAACAGTGAAAAACTGTTTTTT TRBV12-3/TRBV12-4 . . TRBJ1-4
CASSFALPGREQYF TGTGCCAGCAGTTTCGCGCTTCCCGGGAGGGAGCAGTACTTC TRBV28 TRBD2 . TRBJ2-7
CASRPGGQGVAPQHF TGTGCCAGTAGACCTGGGGGGCAGGGTGTGGCCCCCCAGCATTTT TRBV19 . few TRBJ1-5
CASSPTTTSTDTQYF TGTGCCAGTAGTCCGACGACAACTAGCACAGATACGCAGTATTTT TRBV19 . many TRBJ2-3
CASSYTLKQETQYF TGTGCCAGCAGTTACACGCTGAAACAAGAGACCCAGTACTTC TRBV6-2/TRBV6-3 . . TRBJ2-5
CASAGDSSTDTQYF TGCGCCAGCGCAGGAGATTCTAGCACAGATACGCAGTATTTT TRBV5-1 . medium-sized TRBJ2-3
CASREEGTGDQPQHF TGTGCCAGTAGGGAAGAAGGGACAGGGGATCAGCCCCAGCATTTT TRBV19 TRBD1 few TRBJ1-5
CSASSTGAGDGYTF TGCAGTGCTAGCTCCACAGGGGCGGGAGATGGCTACACCTTC TRBV20-1 TRBD1 . TRBJ1-2
CAWNKGSQDTQYF TGTGCCTGGAACAAGGGTTCCCAAGATACGCAGTATTTT TRBV30 . many TRBJ2-3
CSARDPGKPEAFF TGCAGTGCTAGAGATCCAGGTAAACCTGAAGCTTTCTTT TRBV20-1 . many TRBJ1-1
CASSEAGGRAETQYF TGTGCCAGCAGTGAAGCGGGGGGGCGCGCGGAGACCCAGTACTTC TRBV6-1 . medium-sized TRBJ2-5
CASSPPGLDYNEQFF TGTGCCAGCAGCCCCCCGGGACTAGACTACAATGAGCAGTTCTTC TRBV21-1 . . TRBJ2-1
CSANPARDRGFLDGYTF TGCAGTGCTAACCCAGCCCGGGACAGGGGATTTTTGGATGGCTACACCTTC TRBV20-1 TRBD1 medium-sized TRBJ1-2
CASSQDPDQPQHF TGCGCCAGCAGCCAAGATCCAGATCAGCCCCAGCATTTT TRBV4-3 . many TRBJ1-5
CASSQTANEQFF TGTGCCAGCAGCCAAACAGCAAATGAGCAGTTCTTC TRBV3-1 . medium-sized TRBJ2-1
CATSDAGDPNTEAFF TGTGCCACCAGTGATGCAGGGGATCCGAACACTGAAGCTTTCTTT TRBV24-1 . many TRBJ1-1
CASSQAAGHTGELFF TGTGCCAGTAGTCAGGCGGCGGGCCACACCGGGGAGCTGTTTTTT TRBV19 . many TRBJ2-2
CASSFLASRETQYF TGTGCCAGCAGTTTTCTTGCGAGCAGGGAGACCCAGTACTTC TRBV28 . medium-sized TRBJ2-5
CATSTNSYEQYF TGTGCCACCAGCACCAACTCCTACGAGCAGTACTTC TRBV15 . . TRBJ2-7
CASAVRGQETQYF TGTGCCAGCGCGGTACGCGGCCAAGAGACCCAGTACTTC TRBV7-9 . many TRBJ2-5
CASTGTSSNSPLHF TGTGCCAGCACAGGGACATCTTCTAATTCACCCCTCCACTTT TRBV28 . medium-sized TRBJ1-6
CAWGEDTGELFF TGTGCCTGGGGAGAGGACACCGGGGAGCTGTTTTTT TRBV30 . many TRBJ2-2
CASNLPRSAANEQFF TGTGCCAGCAATCTTCCCCGGTCAGCAGCTAATGAGCAGTTCTTC TRBV6-6 . many TRBJ2-1
CASSYSSHKSYNEQFF TGTGCCAGCAGTTATTCTAGCCACAAGTCCTACAATGAGCAGTTCTTC TRBV6-2/TRBV6-3 . once TRBJ2-1
CASSLGQGNAGNTIYF TGCGCCAGCAGCTTGGGACAGGGGAACGCTGGAAACACCATATATTTT TRBV5-1 TRBD1 many TRBJ1-3
CASSEALRGQTGNQPQHF TGTGCCAGCAGTGAAGCGCTTCGAGGCCAGACGGGCAATCAGCCCCAGCATTTT TRBV6-1 . medium-sized TRBJ1-5
CASSIAGSYQPQHF TGTGCCAGTAGTATAGCAGGGAGTTATCAGCCCCAGCATTTT TRBV19 . few TRBJ1-5
CASSQGQGIAGTEAFF TGCGCCAGCAGCCAGGGACAGGGAATCGCCGGCACTGAAGCTTTCTTT TRBV4-1 TRBD1 medium-sized TRBJ1-1
CASSGNSPLHF TGTGCCAGCAGTGGCAATTCACCCCTCCACTTT TRBV2 . . TRBJ1-6
CASSLSPLAFF TGTGCCAGCAGTTTATCCCCACTGGCTTTCTTT TRBV28 . many TRBJ1-1
CASRKAGDGQPQHF TGTGCCAGCCGAAAAGCGGGGGATGGTCAGCCCCAGCATTTT TRBV12-3/TRBV12-4 . many TRBJ1-5
CASSPATGGYGYTF TGTGCCAGCTCACCTGCCACAGGCGGCTATGGCTACACCTTC TRBV18 . . TRBJ1-2
CASSYTYLGDWDTEAFF TGTGCCAGCAGTTACACCTACCTAGGGGATTGGGACACTGAAGCTTTCTTT TRBV6-5 . many TRBJ1-1
CSAVKQGRYTEAFF TGCAGTGCTGTAAAACAGGGAAGATACACTGAAGCTTTCTTT TRBV20-1 . few TRBJ1-1
CASSYSTYGDYNQPQHF TGTGCCAGCAGTTACTCGACGTATGGGGATTACAATCAGCCCCAGCATTTT TRBV6-2/TRBV6-3 . many TRBJ1-5
CASSQDRGQADEQYF TGCGCCAGCAGCCAAGATAGGGGGCAGGCTGACGAGCAGTACTTC TRBV4-3 TRBD1 many TRBJ2-7
CASSLVGTGGDSYEQYF TGTGCCAGCAGCTTAGTGGGGACAGGGGGCGACTCCTACGAGCAGTACTTC TRBV7-2 TRBD1 . TRBJ2-7
CASSFADPWTGRYTEAFF TGCGCCAGCAGCTTTGCAGACCCTTGGACAGGACGGTACACTGAAGCTTTCTTT TRBV5-1 TRBD1 . TRBJ1-1
CASTLGTGGTQPQHF TGTGCCAGCACCCTTGGGACAGGGGGGACTCAGCCCCAGCATTTT TRBV2 TRBD1 medium-sized TRBJ1-5
CASIPLGGKGNIQYF TGTGCCAGCATCCCACTAGGGGGCAAAGGAAACATTCAGTACTTC TRBV2 TRBD1 many TRBJ2-4
CASSLGTSRNEQFF TGTGCCAGCAGTTTAGGTACCTCTCGTAATGAGCAGTTCTTC TRBV28 . medium-sized TRBJ2-1
CASDRNTEAFF TGTGCCAGCGACAGGAACACTGAAGCTTTCTTT TRBV2 . medium-sized TRBJ1-1
CASSYPKGSNQPQHF TGTGCCAGCAGTTACCCGAAGGGGAGCAATCAGCCCCAGCATTTT TRBV6-2/TRBV6-3 . many TRBJ1-5
CASSYPLGETNMNTEAFF TGTGCCAGCAGTTACCCCCTGGGGGAAACGAACATGAACACTGAAGCTTTCTTT TRBV28 . few TRBJ1-1
CASSLSSGRPDNEQFF TGTGCCAGCAGCCTCTCTAGCGGGAGACCCGACAATGAGCAGTTCTTC TRBV3-1 TRBD2 many TRBJ2-1
CASSLDRVHEQYF TGTGCCAGCAGCTTGGACAGGGTCCACGAGCAGTACTTC TRBV6-2/TRBV6-3 TRBD1 medium-sized TRBJ2-7
CASSSMSDVSPLHF TGTGCCAGCAGCTCCATGTCGGACGTTTCACCCCTCCACTTT TRBV7-9 . many TRBJ1-6
CASRMTTGNTEAFF TGTGCCAGCAGGATGACGACAGGGAACACTGAAGCTTTCTTT TRBV2 . . TRBJ1-1
CASSLKLSGGNIQYF TGTGCCAGCAGTTTAAAGCTTAGCGGGGGCAACATTCAGTACTTC TRBV6-5 TRBD2 few TRBJ2-4
CASSFRGGTRTSYNSPLHF TGTGCCAGCAGTTTTCGGGGAGGGACGAGGACCTCCTATAATTCACCCCTCCACTTT TRBV28 . medium-sized TRBJ1-6